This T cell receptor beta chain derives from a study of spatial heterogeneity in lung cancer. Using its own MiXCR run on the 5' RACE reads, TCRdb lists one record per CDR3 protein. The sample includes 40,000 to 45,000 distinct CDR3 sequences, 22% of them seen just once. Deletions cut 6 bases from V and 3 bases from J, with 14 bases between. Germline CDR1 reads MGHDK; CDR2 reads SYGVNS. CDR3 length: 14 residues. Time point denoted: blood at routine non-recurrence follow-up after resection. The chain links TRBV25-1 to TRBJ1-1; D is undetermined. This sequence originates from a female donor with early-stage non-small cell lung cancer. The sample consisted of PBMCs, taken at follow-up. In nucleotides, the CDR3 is TGTGCCAGCAGCGGAATGGGAAGAGACACTGAAGCTTTCTTT. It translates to CASSGMGRDTEAFF.